These T cell receptor beta chains were read from a single sample in a study of cytomegalovirus exposure and HLA in healthy donors. The assay was immunoSEQ multiplex PCR, and TCRdb's table has in-frame clones only and misses some. The sample includes some 160,000 clones, over 65% of them seen just once. Sequenced material: PBMCs. All receptors come from a man between 60 and 70 years old in good health and CMV-seronegative. Both conserved end residues are part of each CDR3. A D gene is named only where the DNA matches it firmly. Only part of the rows carry a size: once, few, many, or a class if the clone is expanded.

>TRBD2|TRBV11-1|.|TRBJ2-7|15
CASSPRPGTSYEQYF
TGTGCCAGCAGCCCACGCCCCGGGACTAGCTACGAGCAGTACTTC
>.|TRBV5-4|few|TRBJ2-3|14
CASSLAGSTDTQYF
TGTGCCAGCAGCTTGGCAGGGAGCACAGATACGCAGTATTTT
>TRBD1|TRBV6-1|.|TRBJ2-7|13
CASHRDSVVEQYF
TGTGCCTCGCACCGGGACAGTGTAGTCGAGCAGTACTTC
>TRBD1|TRBV7-9|.|TRBJ2-1|18
CANSLSGRPGGSGNEQFF
TGTGCCAACAGCTTATCGGGCAGACCAGGGGGCAGTGGCAATGAGCAGTTCTTC
>TRBD1|TRBV11-2|.|TRBJ2-5|12
CASREDRETQYF
TGTGCCAGCAGGGAGGACAGGGAGACCCAGTACTTC
>TRBD2|TRBV5-4|.|TRBJ2-7|16
CASRRISGGTSYEQYF
TGTGCCAGCAGAAGGATTAGCGGGGGAACCTCCTACGAGCAGTACTTC
>.|TRBV18|.|TRBJ1-5|12
CASGGGNQPQHF
TGTGCCAGCGGGGGGGGAAATCAGCCCCAGCATTTT
>.|TRBV6-5|.|TRBJ2-3|14
CASRLAYSTDTQYF
TGTGCCAGCCGTTTAGCTTATAGCACAGATACGCAGTATTTT
>.|TRBV6-5|.|TRBJ1-3|15
CASSYRWASGNTIYF
TGTGCCAGCAGTTACCGGTGGGCCTCTGGAAACACCATATATTTT
>TRBD1|TRBV9|.|TRBJ2-4|18
CASSVGPGQTLAKNIQYF
TGTGCCAGCAGCGTAGGCCCGGGACAGACCTTAGCCAAAAACATTCAGTACTTC
>TRBD2|TRBV28|.|TRBJ2-5|15
CASSQTSGREETQYF
TGTGCCAGCAGCCAAACTAGCGGAAGGGAGGAGACCCAGTACTTC
>.|TRBV5-4|.|TRBJ2-1|15
CASSLGPGGYNEQFF
TGTGCCAGCAGCTTGGGGCCCGGAGGATACAATGAGCAGTTCTTC
>TRBD1|TRBV5-1|.|TRBJ2-5|14
CASSAADREETQYF
TGCGCCAGCAGCGCGGCTGACAGGGAAGAGACCCAGTACTTC
>TRBD1|TRBV6-1|.|TRBJ1-4|14
CASLRGQDNEKLFF
TGTGCCAGCCTTAGGGGACAGGATAATGAAAAACTGTTTTTT
>TRBD1|TRBV29-1|.|TRBJ1-4|15
CSVEDWSGGEEKLFF
TGCAGCGTTGAAGATTGGTCAGGGGGAGAAGAAAAACTGTTTTTT
>TRBD1|TRBV10-3|once|TRBJ1-3|15
CAISGDSFSGNTIYF
TGTGCCATCAGTGGGGACAGTTTCTCTGGAAACACCATATATTTT
>TRBD2|TRBV5-1|.|TRBJ2-2|15
CASSFYTSGAGELFF
TGCGCCAGCAGCTTCTACACTAGCGGAGCCGGGGAGCTGTTTTTT
>TRBD2|TRBV29-1|.|TRBJ2-5|15
CSVEVGGGGGETQYF
TGCAGCGTTGAAGTGGGCGGGGGGGGTGGAGAGACCCAGTACTTC
>TRBD2|TRBV28|once|TRBJ2-7|14
CASSPPPGGREQYF
TGTGCCAGCAGTCCCCCCCCGGGGGGGCGCGAGCAGTACTTC
>.|TRBV10-3|.|TRBJ2-7|13
CAITAGDSYEQYF
TGTGCCATCACCGCTGGAGACTCCTACGAGCAGTACTTC
>.|TRBV30|once|TRBJ2-1|14
CAWSRWSSYNEQFF
TGTGCCTGGAGCCGGTGGAGCTCCTACAATGAGCAGTTCTTC
>TRBD2|TRBV11-2|.|TRBJ2-5|15
CASSLLAGGQETQYF
TGTGCCAGCAGCTTGTTAGCGGGAGGGCAAGAGACCCAGTACTTC
>.|TRBV27|.|TRBJ1-4|16
CASSTGTFGRGEKLFF
TGTGCCAGCAGCACCGGGACCTTCGGGAGGGGAGAAAAACTGTTTTTT
>TRBD2|TRBV6-6|.|TRBJ2-2|14
CASTLAGDAGELFF
TGTGCCAGCACGCTAGCGGGAGATGCCGGGGAGCTGTTTTTT
>TRBD1|TRBV6-6|.|TRBJ2-7|14
CASSSTGGTYEQYF
TGTGCCAGCAGCTCGACAGGGGGCACCTACGAGCAGTACTTC
>TRBD1|TRBV5-1|few|TRBJ2-1|15
CASSKTGGDMNEQFF
TGCGCCAGCAGCAAAACAGGGGGCGATATGAATGAGCAGTTCTTC
>.|TRBV7-3|.|TRBJ2-1|13
CASSSGTSRTQFF
TGTGCCAGCAGCTCAGGGACTTCGAGAACCCAGTTCTTC
>.|TRBV29-1|.|TRBJ2-5|15
CSVPKQGRGGETQYF
TGCAGCGTACCCAAGCAGGGGAGAGGTGGGGAGACCCAGTACTTC
>TRBD1|TRBV11-2|.|TRBJ2-7|15
CASSPRTGGAYEQYF
TGTGCCAGCAGCCCAAGGACAGGGGGAGCCTACGAGCAGTACTTC
>.|TRBV5-4|.|TRBJ2-1|16
CASSYGGASSYNEQFF
TGTGCCAGCAGCTACGGCGGGGCTAGCTCCTACAATGAGCAGTTCTTC
>TRBD1|TRBV11-1|.|TRBJ2-3|15
CASSIGQGLLDTQYF
TGTGCCAGCAGCATCGGACAGGGCCTTCTGGATACGCAGTATTTT
>.|TRBV5-1|once|TRBJ1-2|18
CASSLVGPRALGGSGYTF
TGCGCCAGCAGCTTAGTGGGACCACGAGCCCTTGGGGGGTCTGGCTACACCTTC
>TRBD1|TRBV7-8|.|TRBJ1-2|15
CASSLVGTGSYGYTF
TGTGCCAGCAGCTTAGTTGGGACAGGGTCCTATGGCTACACCTTC
>TRBD1|TRBV28|few|TRBJ1-4|14
CASSPNRGGEKLFF
TGTGCCAGCAGTCCCAACAGGGGGGGTGAAAAACTGTTTTTT
>TRBD1|TRBV9|.|TRBJ2-7|15
CASSVEGQGRDEQYF
TGTGCCAGCAGCGTAGAGGGACAGGGAAGGGACGAGCAGTACTTC
>.|TRBV19|once|TRBJ1-6|14
CASSPGGYNSPLHF
TGTGCCAGTAGCCCCGGAGGCTATAATTCACCCCTCCACTTT
>.|TRBV6-6|.|TRBJ2-3|15
CASLFNGGFTDTQYF
TGTGCCAGCCTTTTTAATGGGGGGTTCACAGATACGCAGTATTTT
>.|TRBV5-1|.|TRBJ1-2|12
CASTADGVDYTF
TGCGCCAGCACCGCGGACGGGGTGGACTACACCTTC
>.|TRBV5-8|.|TRBJ2-7|13
CASSLGRAYEQYF
TGTGCCAGCAGCTTGGGTAGAGCGTACGAGCAGTACTTC
>.|TRBV21-1|.|TRBJ2-7|12
CASRGLPSEQYF
TGTGCCAGCAGGGGACTTCCCAGCGAGCAGTACTTC
>TRBD2|TRBV7-9|.|TRBJ2-7|16
CASSLDILAGHYEQYF
TGTGCCAGCAGCTTAGATATCCTAGCGGGACACTACGAGCAGTACTTC
>.|TRBV11-2|.|TRBJ2-1|14
CASNPGLGGMVQFF
TGTGCCAGCAACCCAGGGTTGGGAGGAATGGTGCAGTTCTTC
>.|TRBV18|.|TRBJ1-3|14
CASFAGLSGNTIYF
TGTGCCAGCTTTGCAGGGCTCTCTGGAAACACCATATATTTT
>TRBD1|TRBV7-9|.|TRBJ2-1|15
CASSPPTGAFNEQFF
TGTGCCAGCAGCCCACCGACAGGGGCGTTCAATGAGCAGTTCTTC
>.|TRBV5-1|.|TRBJ1-1|12
CASSLGDTEAFF
TGCGCCAGCAGCTTGGGAGACACTGAAGCTTTCTTT
>TRBD1|TRBV5-5|.|TRBJ2-1|12
CASSPSGGVQFF
TGTGCCAGCAGCCCCTCAGGGGGAGTTCAGTTCTTC
>.|TRBV10-1|.|TRBJ2-7|12
CASSERGGEQYF
TGCGCCAGCAGTGAGAGGGGAGGCGAGCAGTACTTC
>.|TRBV6-1|.|TRBJ1-1|15
CASSAREGMNTEAFF
TGTGCCAGCAGTGCCCGGGAGGGGATGAACACTGAAGCTTTCTTT
>.|TRBV14|.|TRBJ1-2|15
CASSRTGTTNYGYTF
TGTGCCAGCAGTCGAACCGGGACAACAAACTATGGCTACACCTTC
>TRBD1|TRBV29-1|.|TRBJ2-3|14
CSVVGQGTLDTQYF
TGCAGCGTTGTGGGACAGGGGACCCTAGATACGCAGTATTTT
>.|TRBV30|.|TRBJ1-4|13
CAWSNLVETKLFF
TGTGCCTGGAGTAACTTGGTCGAAACGAAACTGTTTTTT